This TCR beta chain was retrieved from a study of CD8 T cells in ankylosing spondylitis. Study-level findings and limits: The disease-linked clones had a CD8+ phenotype and low blood frequencies. The clones that were linked to disease were reported to be significantly enriched in matched synovial fluid samples from ankylosing spondylitis patients. Blood from ankylosing spondylitis patients appeared to carry a characteristic roughly 8-variant TCR beta motif.

Note on this clonotype: Its target is not known.

Trimming removed 0 bases at V and 5 bases at J, with 11 bases between. Germline CDR1 reads SGHKS; CDR2 reads YYEKEE (reference sequence). The CDR3 sequence is 15 residues long. Libraries of TCR beta came from quantitative 5'-RACE with molecular barcodes. TCRdb analysed the 5' RACE reads with MiXCR anew, one entry per CDR3 protein. Among about 440,000 distinct CDR3 sequences listed, roughly 15% were seen once. The receptor was isolated from a male donor with ankylosing spondylitis. Sequenced sample: blood, either unsorted or a sorted T cell fraction (not recorded which). The chain links TRBV5-5 to TRBJ1-4; D not resolved. The CDR3 region is CASSLDPMMNEKLFF. The CDR3 DNA reads TGTGCCAGCAGCTTGGATCCTATGATGAATGAAAAACTGTTTTTT.